Below are 28 T cell receptor beta chains sequenced from a single sample in a study of blood T cell repertoires in COVID-19. Only in-frame clones appear in the TCRdb table, and some are missing; sequencing was by immunoSEQ multiplex PCR. Among approximately 220,000 clones, around 84% were seen once, and the ten largest hold about 19%. Sequencing input: PBMCs or T cells enriched from blood (not recorded which). Receptors were obtained from a man between 40 and 49 years old who had recovered from COVID-19.

The J gene is TRBJ2-7, the V gene TRBV7-8; TRBD1 is a possible D gene (6 bases). The germline V gene has CDR1 SGHVS and CDR2 FQNEAQ. CDR3 size: 13 residues. Between the trimmed V and J ends, which lost 2 bases and 5 bases, there was a span of 10 bases. CDR3 DNA sequence: TGTGCCAGCAGCTTAAGGGGGTCGAACGAGCAGTACTTC. The encoded protein is CASSLRGSNEQYF.

This clone was seen once. V and J are TRBV7-2 and TRBJ2-2; D may be TRBD1 (6 bases). Between the trimmed V and J ends, which lost 2 bases and 6 bases, there was a span of 13 bases. There are 15 residues in the CDR3. From germline, CDR1 is SGHTA and CDR2 FQGNSA. The DNA of the CDR3 is TGTGCCAGCAGCTTAATGGACAGCTTAGCCGGGGAGCTGTTTTTT. It codes for CASSLMDSLAGELFF.

This chain links TRBV7-3 with TRBJ1-1; 7 bases line up with TRBD1. After removal of 3 bases from V and 4 bases from J, the junction contained 2 bases not matched to a gene. The CDR3 consists of 13 residues. Germline values: CDR1 SGHTA, CDR2 FQGTGA. The chain's CDR3 is CASSLGTATEAFF. Here the CDR3 DNA reads TGTGCCAGCAGCTTGGGGACAGCCACTGAAGCTTTCTTT.

J is TRBJ2-5 and V is TRBV18, with a weak D call TRBD2 (6 bases). The CDR3 loop spans 15 amino acids. CDR1 is KGHSH, CDR2 LQKENI, per germline. Trimming cost V 0 bases and J 8 bases, with 16 bases left between them. The CDR3 nucleotides read TGTGCCAGCTCACCACCGGACTCCGGAGGGCTAACCCAGTACTTC. Amino acid sequence: CASSPPDSGGLTQYF.

The gene calls are TRBV11-3 and TRBJ2-7; 7 bases are shared with TRBD2. This CDR3 comprises 14 residues. V was pared by 2 bases and J by 7 bases, with 8 bases of the junction left unmatched. Germline values: CDR1 SGHNT, CDR2 YENEEA. CDR3 DNA: TGTGCCAGCAGCTTATCCCGGTCGGGAGGAGAGCAGTACTTC. Residues: CASSLSRSGGEQYF.

The chain recombines TRBV3-1 (or the pseudogene TRBV3-2) with TRBJ2-2; D not resolved. Germline V gene data show CDR1 as LGHDT and CDR2 as YNNKEL (reference sequence). Between the trimmed V and J ends, which lost 4 bases and 5 bases, there was a span of 11 bases. The CDR3 loop spans 14 amino acids. This CDR3 is CASSPLALTGELFF. The DNA for the CDR3 is TGTGCCAGCAGCCCCCTTGCGTTAACCGGGGAGCTGTTTTTT.

The V call is TRBV7-3, the J call TRBJ1-6; D not certain. V lost 5 bases, J lost 4 bases, and 12 bases lay in between. The CDR3 is made up of 15 amino acids. The germline V gene has CDR1 SGHTA and CDR2 FQGTGA. The CDR3 loop reads CASSLESGYNSPLHF. The CDR3 coding sequence is TGTGCCAGCAGCCTGGAATCAGGATATAATTCACCCCTCCACTTT.

The rearrangement joins TRBV4-1 to TRBJ2-1; tentatively, D is TRBD2 (5 bases). The CDR3 covers 13 residues. In germline, CDR1 is MGHRA, CDR2 YSYEKL. The V gene lost 0 bases and the J gene lost 9 bases, with 9 bases spanning the gap. In nucleotides, the CDR3 is TGCGCCAGCAGCCAAGATATAGCGCGTGAGCAGTTCTTC. It encodes CASSQDIAREQFF.

This rearrangement joins TRBV10-3 to TRBJ2-7; 7 positions agree with TRBD1. In germline, CDR1 is ENHRY, CDR2 SYGVKD. Germline trimming cut 7 bases from V and 2 bases from J; bases unmatched to any gene: 8. CDR3 length: 14 amino acids. CDR3 protein: CAITKGDSTYEQYF. In nucleotides, the CDR3 is TGTGCCATCACCAAGGGGGACAGTACCTACGAGCAGTACTTC.

The chain joins TRBV2 to TRBJ1-2; D call uncertain. This CDR3 has 15 amino acids. From germline, CDR1 is SNHLY and CDR2 FYNNEI. V lost 1 base and J 4 bases, leaving 13 bases between the germline ends. The CDR3 sequence: CASSEGPRGGYGYTF. The CDR3 DNA reads as TGTGCCAGCAGTGAAGGCCCCCGGGGAGGCTATGGCTACACCTTC.

V usage is TRBV18 and J usage is TRBJ1-1; D is ambiguous. The CDR3 consists of 15 residues. V was trimmed by 2 bases and J by 2 bases, leaving 12 bases between them. Germline CDR1 KGHSH, CDR2 LQKENI. The CDR3 nucleotides are TGTGCCAGCTCACCAAACAGAGTAGTAAACACTGAAGCTTTCTTT. This codes for CASSPNRVVNTEAFF.

The V and J genes are TRBV28 and TRBJ2-7, with 11 bases that match TRBD2. The ends lost 5 bases at V and 4 bases at J; junction bases unmatched: 10. The CDR3 runs 16 residues. Germline V lookup: CDR1 MDHEN, CDR2 SYDVKM. The CDR3: CASSPDPGLAVYEQYF. DNA of the CDR3: TGTGCCAGCAGTCCCGACCCGGGACTAGCGGTTTACGAGCAGTACTTC.

The chain links TRBV19 to TRBJ2-1; D is unclear. The CDR3 runs 15 residues. CDR1 and CDR2 from the germline V gene are LNHDA and SQIVND (reference sequence). Trimming removed 3 bases at V and 0 bases at J, with 9 bases between. The CDR3 sequence is CASSIRGNSYNEQFF. The CDR3 nucleotides read TGTGCCAGTAGTATTAGAGGAAACTCCTACAATGAGCAGTTCTTC.

The genes are TRBV29-1 and TRBJ1-2, with TRBD1 matching over 7 bases. The germline V gene encodes CDR1 SQVTM and CDR2 ANQGSEA. The V and J ends lost 6 bases and 3 bases, in that order; junction bases with no gene match: 10. The CDR3 spans 14 residues. The CDR3 DNA reads TGCAGCGTGGATCCGACAGGGTCACACTATGGCTACACCTTC. This translates into CSVDPTGSHYGYTF. Looking up the rest from reference TRBV29-1 and TRBJ1-2 gives the full variable domain: SAVISQKPSRDICQRGTSLTIQCQVDSQVTMMFWYRQQPGQSLTLIATANQGSEATYESGFVIDKFPISRPNLTFSTLTVSNMSPEDSSIYLCSVDPTGSHYGYTFGSGTRLTVV.

The chain combines TRBV28 with TRBJ2-5; 7 bases align to TRBD1. The CDR3 contains 13 residues. CDR1 is MDHEN and CDR2 is SYDVKM in the germline V gene. The V segment lost 8 bases and the J segment 0 bases; nucleotides outside the gene matches: 3. CDR3 loop: CASQQGDQETQYF. CDR3 DNA: TGTGCCAGCCAGCAGGGGGACCAAGAGACCCAGTACTTC. Complete variable domain (other parts from reference TRBV28 and TRBJ2-5): DVKVTQSSRYLVKRTGEKVFLECVQDMDHENMFWYRQDPGLGLRLIYFSYDVKMKEKGDIPEGYSVSREKKERFSLILESASTNQTSMYLCASQQGDQETQYFGPGTRLLVL.

This chain joins TRBV7-9 and TRBJ1-1, with 7 positions matching TRBD1. Trimming took 1 base from V and 4 from J; bases not matched to a gene: 6. The CDR3 has 15 residues. CDR1 and CDR2 from the germline V gene are SEHNR and FQNEAQ (reference sequence). The CDR3 is CASSLVGGQSTEAFF. In DNA, the CDR3 is TGTGCCAGCAGCTTAGTAGGGGGACAGAGCACTGAAGCTTTCTTT.

The chain recombines TRBV13 with TRBJ1-2; 8 nucleotides align to TRBD1. V shed 4 bases and J 4 bases; nucleotides not matched to a gene: 5. Germline CDR1 reads PRHDT; CDR2 reads FYEKMQ (reference sequence). The CDR3 runs to 14 residues. This chain's CDR3 is CASSSGTGGYGYTF. CDR3 nucleotides: TGTGCCAGCAGCTCCGGGACAGGCGGCTATGGCTACACCTTC.

The J gene is TRBJ1-6, the V gene TRBV30; TRBD1 matches at 9 bases. CDR1 is GTSNPN and CDR2 is SVGIG in the germline V gene (reference sequence). The CDR3 spans 15 residues. V trimming: 0 bases; J trimming: 4 bases; junction bases outside the gene matches: 1. This CDR3 is CAWSVQGAYNSPLHF. The CDR3 nucleotides are TGTGCCTGGAGTGTACAGGGGGCTTATAATTCACCCCTCCACTTT.

V gene TRBV13 combines with J gene TRBJ2-7; D perhaps matches TRBD2 (6 bases). Trimming removed 4 bases at V and 6 bases at J, with 25 bases between. Germline V lookup: CDR1 PRHDT, CDR2 FYEKMQ (reference sequence). This CDR3 comprises 17 residues. This CDR3 is CASSSTQRVRGRTEQYF. In DNA, the CDR3 is TGTGCCAGCAGCTCAACCCAAAGGGTGAGAGGGAGGACCGAGCAGTACTTC.

This clone was seen only a few times. V and J are TRBV29-1 and TRBJ2-1; 8 nucleotides match TRBD2. CDR3 size: 13 residues. Germline-derived CDR1 and CDR2 are SQVTM and ANQGSEA. V lost 8 bases, J lost 6 bases, and 9 bases stayed unmatched. CDR3 amino acids: CSSYSGNVNEQFF. The CDR3 bases are TGCAGCTCATATAGCGGGAACGTCAATGAGCAGTTCTTC.

The V call is TRBV18, the J call TRBJ2-1; a weak D match, TRBD2 (6 bases). V lost 4 bases and J lost 8, with 12 bases in between. Germline V gives CDR1 KGHSH, CDR2 LQKENI. CDR3 length: 13 residues. The CDR3 DNA is TGTGCCAGCTCACTACGGGAGCAGGATGAGCAGTTCTTC. This gives the protein CASSLREQDEQFF.

In nucleotides, the CDR3 is TGTGCCAGCAGTTTGCGTGGGGACAGGGACTGGCCCCAGCATTTT. Residues: CASSLRGDRDWPQHF. The chain joins TRBV27 to TRBJ1-5; 9 bases agree with TRBD1. V was clipped by 3 bases and J by 9 bases; unmatched bases: 9. The CDR3 covers 15 residues. Germline values: CDR1 MNHEY, CDR2 SMNVEV (reference sequence).

The chain links TRBV4-1 to TRBJ2-7; D is undetermined. Germline V CDR1 and CDR2: MGHRA, YSYEKL. The V end was cut by 1 base, the J end by 5 bases, with 6 bases between. The CDR3 has 12 amino acids. The CDR3 region has the DNA TGCGCCAGCAGCCAAGGGTCGGACGAGCAGTACTTC. Protein sequence: CASSQGSDEQYF.

The CDR3 sequence: CASSPRGRGPNYGYTF. DNA for the CDR3: TGTGCCAGCAGTCCTAGGGGCAGGGGACCTAACTATGGCTACACCTTC. This chain connects TRBV28 to TRBJ1-2; tentatively, D is TRBD1 (6 bases). The CDR3 contains 16 residues. V dropped 5 bases and J dropped 0 bases, with 16 bases sitting between them. Germline assignment: CDR1 MDHEN and CDR2 SYDVKM.

This clone was found a few times. The V gene is TRBV10-1, the J gene TRBJ2-1; 10 bases agree with TRBD2. The CDR3 runs to 17 residues. CDR1 and CDR2 from the germline V gene are WNHNN and SYGVQD (reference sequence). The junction had 10 bases not matched to a gene; V was cut back by 8 bases and J by 0 bases. The CDR3 spells CASRVSGRINSYNEQFF. As DNA, the CDR3 is TGCGCCAGCCGGGTTAGCGGGAGGATTAACTCCTACAATGAGCAGTTCTTC.

This clone was picked up a small number of times. The chain links TRBV7-8 to TRBJ1-1; a possible D gene is TRBD1 (6 bases). The germline V and J ends were trimmed by 5 bases and 2 bases, with 12 bases remaining between them. CDR3 length: 14 amino acids. Germline V CDR1 and CDR2: SGHVS, FQNEAQ. In DNA, the CDR3 is TGTGCCAGCAGCGTATACAGGGAAAACACTGAAGCTTTCTTT. Translated, it gives CASSVYRENTEAFF.

V gene TRBV10-3 combines with J gene TRBJ1-3; D perhaps matches TRBD1 (5 bases). Germline V CDR1 and CDR2: ENHRY, SYGVKD. Trimming took off 3 bases at V and 1 base at J, with 16 bases between the two ends. The CDR3 spans 17 residues. The CDR3 reads CAISDWGISPSGNTIYF. CDR3 DNA: TGTGCCATCAGTGATTGGGGCATTAGCCCATCTGGAAACACCATATATTTT.

This clone was seen just once. The V call is TRBV5-4, the J call TRBJ2-1, with 14 bases fitting TRBD2. This CDR3 contains 18 residues. The V gene end was trimmed by 4 bases and the J gene end by 4 bases; junction bases not matched to a gene: 10. Germline loops: CDR1 SGHNT, CDR2 YYREEE (reference sequence). This chain's CDR3 is CASSTGLAGEVTYNEQFF. DNA for the CDR3: TGTGCCAGCAGCACGGGACTAGCGGGAGAAGTGACATACAATGAGCAGTTCTTC. The whole variable domain, filled in from reference TRBV5-4 and TRBJ2-1, reads ETGVTQSPTHLIKTRGQQVTLRCSSQSGHNTVSWYQQALGQGPQFIFQYYREEENGRGNFPPRFSGLQFPNYSSELNVNALELDDSALYLCASSTGLAGEVTYNEQFFGPGTRLTVL.